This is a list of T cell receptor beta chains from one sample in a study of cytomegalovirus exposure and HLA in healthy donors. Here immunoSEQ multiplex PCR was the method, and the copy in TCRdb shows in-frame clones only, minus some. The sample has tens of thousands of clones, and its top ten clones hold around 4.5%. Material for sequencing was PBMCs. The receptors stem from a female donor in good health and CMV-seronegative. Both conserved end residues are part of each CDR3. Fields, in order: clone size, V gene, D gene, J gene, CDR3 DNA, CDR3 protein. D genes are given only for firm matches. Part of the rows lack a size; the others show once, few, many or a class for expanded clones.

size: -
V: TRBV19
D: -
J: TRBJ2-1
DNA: TGTGCCAGTAAGGCCCCGGGAAGTAGGAATGAGCAGTTCTTC
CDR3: CASKAPGSRNEQFF

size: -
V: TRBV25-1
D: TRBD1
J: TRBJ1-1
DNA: TGTGCCAGCAGTGACAAGGGGGCCATCACTGAAGCTTTCTTT
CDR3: CASSDKGAITEAFF

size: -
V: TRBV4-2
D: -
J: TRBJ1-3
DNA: TGTGCCAGCAGCCAAGATCGAGATTTCCATGGAAACACCATATATTTT
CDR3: CASSQDRDFHGNTIYF

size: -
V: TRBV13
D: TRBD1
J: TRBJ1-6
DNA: TGTGCCAGCAGCTACACTACAGGGGGTCGTAATTCACCCCTCCACTTT
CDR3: CASSYTTGGRNSPLHF

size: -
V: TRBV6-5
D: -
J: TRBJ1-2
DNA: TGTGCCAGCAGTTACTCGTCCTCAACGGATGGCTACACCTTC
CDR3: CASSYSSSTDGYTF

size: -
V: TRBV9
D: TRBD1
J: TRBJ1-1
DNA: TGTGCCAGCAGCGTGGGACAGGGGGCAACTGAAGCTTTCTTT
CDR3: CASSVGQGATEAFF

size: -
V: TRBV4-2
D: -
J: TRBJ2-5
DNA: TGTGCCAGCAGCCGGACACGGGAAGAGACCCAGTACTTC
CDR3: CASSRTREETQYF

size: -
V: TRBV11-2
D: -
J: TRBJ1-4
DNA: TGTGCCAGTACGCGAGGGCCGGCTGAAAAACTGTTTTTT
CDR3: CASTRGPAEKLFF

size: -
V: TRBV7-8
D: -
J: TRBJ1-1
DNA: TGTGCCAGCAGCCCCTCCAGGGCGGAGGGAACTGAAGCTTTCTTT
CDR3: CASSPSRAEGTEAFF

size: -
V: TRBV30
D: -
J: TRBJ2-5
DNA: TGTGCCTGGAGGGCTAGCGCGGAGACCCAGTACTTC
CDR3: CAWRASAETQYF

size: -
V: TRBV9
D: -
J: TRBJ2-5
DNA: TGTGCCAGCAGCGTAGGGCCCCCTCCCCTGGAGACCCAGTACTTC
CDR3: CASSVGPPPLETQYF

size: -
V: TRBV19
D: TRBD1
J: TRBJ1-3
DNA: TGTGCCAGCCAACGGGACAGGGCGACTGGAAACACCATATATTTT
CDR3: CASQRDRATGNTIYF

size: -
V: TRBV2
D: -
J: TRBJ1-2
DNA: TGTGCCAGCAGTGAATTACAGACACTCTGGTATGGCTACACCTTC
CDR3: CASSELQTLWYGYTF

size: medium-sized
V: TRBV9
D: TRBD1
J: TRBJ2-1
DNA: TGTGCCAGCAGCGTGGGTTGGACAGGGCGAGATGAGCAGTTCTTC
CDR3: CASSVGWTGRDEQFF

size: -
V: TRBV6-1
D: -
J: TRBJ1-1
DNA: TGTGCCAGCAAAAGGGTGTATAGCGACACTGAAGCTTTCTTT
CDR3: CASKRVYSDTEAFF

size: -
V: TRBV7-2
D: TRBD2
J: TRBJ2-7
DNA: TGTGCCAGCAGCACTACCGGGGGGTCCCACGAGCAGTACTTC
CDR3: CASSTTGGSHEQYF

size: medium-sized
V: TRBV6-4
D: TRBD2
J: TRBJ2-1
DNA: TGTGCCAGCAGTGACGGGGGGGCCTACAATGAGCAGTTCTTC
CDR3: CASSDGGAYNEQFF

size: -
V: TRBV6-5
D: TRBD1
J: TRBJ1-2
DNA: TGTGCCAGCAGTCTGGACAGGGGGCCCAGTCGCTACACCTTC
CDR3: CASSLDRGPSRYTF

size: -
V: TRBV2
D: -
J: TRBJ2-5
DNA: TGTGCCAGCAGTCCAGAGGGCGGGGCAGAGACCCAGTACTTC
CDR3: CASSPEGGAETQYF

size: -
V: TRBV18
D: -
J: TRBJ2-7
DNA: TGTGCCAGCTCACCACCGGGACTTAGCTACGAGCAGTACTTC
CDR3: CASSPPGLSYEQYF

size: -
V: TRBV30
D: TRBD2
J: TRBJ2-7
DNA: TGTGCCTGGAAACTCGGGGCAGGGCCTCGGGGGGGAGGTCTCCCCTACGAGCAGTACTTC
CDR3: CAWKLGAGPRGGGLPYEQYF

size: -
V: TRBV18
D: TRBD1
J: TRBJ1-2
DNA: TGTGCCAGCTCAAACTCAGGGGGCGAGGGCTATGGCTACACCTTC
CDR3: CASSNSGGEGYGYTF

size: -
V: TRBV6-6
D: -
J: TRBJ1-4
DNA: TGTGCCAGCAGTAGCCGGGACACTCGGGGTGAAAAACTGTTTTTT
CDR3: CASSSRDTRGEKLFF

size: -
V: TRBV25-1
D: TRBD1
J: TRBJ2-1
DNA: TGTGCCAGCGCTGGGTACGACAGGGAGTACAATGAGCAGTTCTTC
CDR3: CASAGYDREYNEQFF

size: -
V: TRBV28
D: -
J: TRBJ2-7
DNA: TGTGCCACCTCGTCGAGTCTCTACGAGCAGTACTTC
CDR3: CATSSSLYEQYF

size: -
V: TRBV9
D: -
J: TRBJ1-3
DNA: TGTGCCAGCAGCATCGGGGGGGACTTGCGGGGAAACACCATATATTTT
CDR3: CASSIGGDLRGNTIYF

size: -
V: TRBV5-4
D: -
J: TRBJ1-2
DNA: TGTGCCAGCAGCTTGGACAGAAGGTATGGCTACACCTTC
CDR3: CASSLDRRYGYTF

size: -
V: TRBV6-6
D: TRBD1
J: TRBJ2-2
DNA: TGTGCCAGCAGCTCCGGGACAGGGGCGAACACCGGGGAGCTGTTTTTT
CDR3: CASSSGTGANTGELFF

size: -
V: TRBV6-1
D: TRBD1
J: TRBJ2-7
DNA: TGTGCCAGCAGTGAAAGCGGGACAGGGGGCTACGAGCAGTACTTC
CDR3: CASSESGTGGYEQYF

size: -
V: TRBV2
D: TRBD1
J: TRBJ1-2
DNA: TGTGCCAGCAGGGGGGACAGTAATGGCTACACCTTC
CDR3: CASRGDSNGYTF

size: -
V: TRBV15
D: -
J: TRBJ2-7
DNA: TGTGCCACCAGCAGAGATCCCGGCTACGAGCAGTACTTC
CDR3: CATSRDPGYEQYF

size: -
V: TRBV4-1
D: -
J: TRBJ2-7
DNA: TGCGCCAGCAGCCAAGTGTTCGGGATCTACGAGCAGTACTTC
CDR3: CASSQVFGIYEQYF

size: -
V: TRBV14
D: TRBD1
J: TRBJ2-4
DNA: TGTGCCAGCAGCCACCGGGACAGGGGGGCAAACATTCAGTACTTC
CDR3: CASSHRDRGANIQYF

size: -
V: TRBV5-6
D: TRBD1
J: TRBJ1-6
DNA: TGTGCCAGCAGCTTGGACAGGGGGTATAATTCACCCCTCCACTTT
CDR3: CASSLDRGYNSPLHF

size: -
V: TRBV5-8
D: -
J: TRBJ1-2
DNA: TGTGCCAGCGCCGCCAGGGGAAACTATGGCTACACCTTC
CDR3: CASAARGNYGYTF

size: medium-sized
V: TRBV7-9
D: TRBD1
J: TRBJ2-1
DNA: TGTGCCAGCAGCTGGAGTACGACAGGGTACATAGACAATGAGCAGTTCTTC
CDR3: CASSWSTTGYIDNEQFF

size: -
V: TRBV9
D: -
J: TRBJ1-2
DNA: TGTGCCAGCAGCGTAGCCCCGTCAGGGGCGCGCGGCTACACCTTC
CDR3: CASSVAPSGARGYTF

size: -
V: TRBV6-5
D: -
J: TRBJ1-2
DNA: TGTGCCAGCAGTTACCGCGGAAAGGGGAACTATGGCTACACCTTC
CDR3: CASSYRGKGNYGYTF

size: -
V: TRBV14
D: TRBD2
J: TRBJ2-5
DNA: TGTGCCAGCAGCCAAAGGTCAAGGGACTATCAAGAGACCCAGTACTTC
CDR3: CASSQRSRDYQETQYF

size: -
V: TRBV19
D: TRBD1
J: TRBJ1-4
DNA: TGTGCCAGTAGTAAACGGGACAGGAAGACAACTAATGAAAAACTGTTTTTT
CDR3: CASSKRDRKTTNEKLFF